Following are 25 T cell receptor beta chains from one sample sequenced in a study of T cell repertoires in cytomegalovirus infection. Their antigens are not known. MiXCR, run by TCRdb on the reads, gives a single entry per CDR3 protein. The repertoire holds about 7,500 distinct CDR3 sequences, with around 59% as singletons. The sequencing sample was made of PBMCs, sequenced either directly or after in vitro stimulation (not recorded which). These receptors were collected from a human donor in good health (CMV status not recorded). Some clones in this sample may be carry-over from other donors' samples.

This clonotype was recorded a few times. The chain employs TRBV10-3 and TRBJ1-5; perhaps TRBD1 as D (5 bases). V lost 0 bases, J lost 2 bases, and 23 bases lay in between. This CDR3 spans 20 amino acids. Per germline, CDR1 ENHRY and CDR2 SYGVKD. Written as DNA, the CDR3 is TGTGCCATCAGTGAGTCGGAACAGGTTATTGACGAGACTCGCAATCAGCCCCAGCATTTT. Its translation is CAISESEQVIDETRNQPQHF.

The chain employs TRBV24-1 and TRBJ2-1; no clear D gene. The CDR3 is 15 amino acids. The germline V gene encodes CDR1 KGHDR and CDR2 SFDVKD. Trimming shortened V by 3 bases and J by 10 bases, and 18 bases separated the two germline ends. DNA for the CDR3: TGTGCCACCAGTGATGTCGTCAGTACAGTCTGGGAGCAGTTCTTC. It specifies CATSDVVSTVWEQFF.

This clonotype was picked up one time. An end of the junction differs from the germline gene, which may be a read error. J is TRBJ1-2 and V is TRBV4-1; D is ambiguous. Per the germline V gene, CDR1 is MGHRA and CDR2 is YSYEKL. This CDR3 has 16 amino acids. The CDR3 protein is CARSQCPREQLYGYPF. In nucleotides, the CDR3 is TGCGCCAGAAGCCAATGCCCCCGGGAACAGCTCTATGGCTACCCCTTC.

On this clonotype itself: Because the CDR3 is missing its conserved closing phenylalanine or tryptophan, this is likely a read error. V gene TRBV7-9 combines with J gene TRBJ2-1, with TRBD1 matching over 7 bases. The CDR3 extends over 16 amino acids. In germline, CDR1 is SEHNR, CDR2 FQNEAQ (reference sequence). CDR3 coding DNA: TGTGCCAGTAGCTTACGAGGTCAGGGGGATGGGGAGGAGCAGTTCTTA. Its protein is CASSLRGQGDGEEQFL.

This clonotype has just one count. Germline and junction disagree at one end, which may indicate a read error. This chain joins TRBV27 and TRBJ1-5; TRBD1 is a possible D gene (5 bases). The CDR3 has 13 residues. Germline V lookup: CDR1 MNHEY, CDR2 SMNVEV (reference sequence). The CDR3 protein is CSSLAGSGQPQHF. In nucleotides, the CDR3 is TGTTCCAGCCTTGCAGGGTCTGGGCAGCCCCAGCATTTT.

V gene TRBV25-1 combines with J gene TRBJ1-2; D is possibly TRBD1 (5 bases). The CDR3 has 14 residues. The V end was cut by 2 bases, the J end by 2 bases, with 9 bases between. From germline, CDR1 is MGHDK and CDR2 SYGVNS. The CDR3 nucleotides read TGTGCCAGCAGTGAAAGGGGCGCGAACTATGGCTACACCTTC. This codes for CASSERGANYGYTF.

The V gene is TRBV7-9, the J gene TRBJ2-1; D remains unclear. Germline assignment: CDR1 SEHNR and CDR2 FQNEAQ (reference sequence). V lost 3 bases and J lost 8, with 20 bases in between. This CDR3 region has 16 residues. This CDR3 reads CASSFLGISTDHEQFF. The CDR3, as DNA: TGTGCCAGCAGCTTTTTGGGCATATCCACCGACCATGAGCAGTTCTTC.

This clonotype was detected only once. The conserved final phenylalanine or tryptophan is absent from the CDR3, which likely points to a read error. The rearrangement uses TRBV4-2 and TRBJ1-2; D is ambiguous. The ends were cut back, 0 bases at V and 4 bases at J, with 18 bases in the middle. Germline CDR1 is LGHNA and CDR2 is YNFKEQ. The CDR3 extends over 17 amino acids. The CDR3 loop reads CASSQDLRNVTFYGYTS. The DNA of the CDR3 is TGTGCCAGCAGCCAAGATCTGCGTAACGTGACCTTCTATGGCTACACCTCC.

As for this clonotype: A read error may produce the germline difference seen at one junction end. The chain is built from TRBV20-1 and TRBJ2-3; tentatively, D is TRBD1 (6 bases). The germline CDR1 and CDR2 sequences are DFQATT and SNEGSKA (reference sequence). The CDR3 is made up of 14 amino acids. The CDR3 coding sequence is TGCAGTGCTAGTGACCAGGGGATCACAGATACGCAGTCTTTT. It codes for CSASDQGITDTQSF.

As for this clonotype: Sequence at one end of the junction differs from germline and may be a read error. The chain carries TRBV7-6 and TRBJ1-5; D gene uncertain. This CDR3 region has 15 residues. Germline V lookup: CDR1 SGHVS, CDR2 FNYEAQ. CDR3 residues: CYSSPETYSNQPQNF. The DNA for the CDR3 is TGTTACAGCAGCCCCGAAACATACAGCAATCAGCCCCAGAATTTT.

DNA for the CDR3: TGTGCCAGCAGCCAACCTAGGGCAGGGTTAACAGATACGCAGTATTTT. This translates into CASSQPRAGLTDTQYF. The rearrangement uses TRBV4-2 and TRBJ2-3; a possible D gene is TRBD1 (5 bases). Between the trimmed V and J ends, which lost 2 bases and 3 bases, there was a span of 15 bases. The CDR3 has 16 residues. Germline CDR1 reads LGHNA; CDR2 reads YNFKEQ.

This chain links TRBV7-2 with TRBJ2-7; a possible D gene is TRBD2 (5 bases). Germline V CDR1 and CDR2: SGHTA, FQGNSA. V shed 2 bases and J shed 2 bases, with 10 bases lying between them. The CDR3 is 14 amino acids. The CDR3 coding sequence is TGTGCCAGCAGCTTAAGCGGCGCAACCTACGAGCAGTACTTC. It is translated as CASSLSGATYEQYF.

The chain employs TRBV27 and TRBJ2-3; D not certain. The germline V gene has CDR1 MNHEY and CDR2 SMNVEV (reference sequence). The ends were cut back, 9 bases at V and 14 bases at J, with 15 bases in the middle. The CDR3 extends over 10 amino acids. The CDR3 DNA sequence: TGTGCCAGTCACGGAGAGACGACGTATTTT. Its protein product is CASHGETTYF.

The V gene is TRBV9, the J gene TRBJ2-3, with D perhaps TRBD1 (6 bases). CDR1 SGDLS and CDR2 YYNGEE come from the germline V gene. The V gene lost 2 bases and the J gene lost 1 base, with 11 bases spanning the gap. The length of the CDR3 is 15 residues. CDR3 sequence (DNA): TGTGCCAGCAGCGTGGGGACACCGGGCACAGATACGCAGTATTTT. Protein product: CASSVGTPGTDTQYF.

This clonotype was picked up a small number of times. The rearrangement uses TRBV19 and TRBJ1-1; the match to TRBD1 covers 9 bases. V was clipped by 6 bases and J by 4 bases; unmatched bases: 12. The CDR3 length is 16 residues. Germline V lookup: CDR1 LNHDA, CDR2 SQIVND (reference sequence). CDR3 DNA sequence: TGTGCCAGTAGACGACTGGCGGAACAGGGGGCCACTGAAGCTTTCTTT. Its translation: CASRRLAEQGATEAFF.

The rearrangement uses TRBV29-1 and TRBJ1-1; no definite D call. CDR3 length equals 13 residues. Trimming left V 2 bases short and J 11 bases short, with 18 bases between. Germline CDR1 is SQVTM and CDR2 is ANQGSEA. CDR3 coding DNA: TGCAGCGTTGAATCCCCACGCAACGACGGGGCTTTCTTT. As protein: CSVESPRNDGAFF. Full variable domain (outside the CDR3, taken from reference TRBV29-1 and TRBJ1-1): SAVISQKPSRDICQRGTSLTIQCQVDSQVTMMFWYRQQPGQSLTLIATANQGSEATYESGFVIDKFPISRPNLTFSTLTVSNMSPEDSSIYLCSVESPRNDGAFFGQGTRLTVV.

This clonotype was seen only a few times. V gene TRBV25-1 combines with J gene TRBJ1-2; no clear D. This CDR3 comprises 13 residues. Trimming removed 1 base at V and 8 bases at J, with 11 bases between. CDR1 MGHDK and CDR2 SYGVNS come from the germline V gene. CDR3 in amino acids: CASSESLASGYTF. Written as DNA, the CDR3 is TGTGCCAGCAGTGAATCCCTTGCTAGCGGCTACACCTTC.

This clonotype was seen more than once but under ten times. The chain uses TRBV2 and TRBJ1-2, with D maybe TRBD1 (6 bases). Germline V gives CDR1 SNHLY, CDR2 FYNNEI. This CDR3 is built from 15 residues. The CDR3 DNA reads TGTGACCGCAAGGACAGCCTCTACCCCTGGGGAGGCTACACCTTC. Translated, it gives CDRKDSLYPWGGYTF.

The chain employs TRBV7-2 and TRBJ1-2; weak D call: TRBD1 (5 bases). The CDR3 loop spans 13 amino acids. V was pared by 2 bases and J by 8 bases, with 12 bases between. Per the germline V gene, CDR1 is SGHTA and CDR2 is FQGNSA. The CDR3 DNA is TGTGCCAGCAGCTTAATTCCAGGGTCCGGCTACACCTTC. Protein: CASSLIPGSGYTF. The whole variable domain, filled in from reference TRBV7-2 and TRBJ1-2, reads GAGVSQSPSNKVTEKGKDVELRCDPISGHTALYWYRQSLGQGLEFLIYFQGNSAPDKSGLPSDRFSAERTGGSVSTLTIQRTQQEDSAVYLCASSLIPGSGYTFGSGTRLTVV.

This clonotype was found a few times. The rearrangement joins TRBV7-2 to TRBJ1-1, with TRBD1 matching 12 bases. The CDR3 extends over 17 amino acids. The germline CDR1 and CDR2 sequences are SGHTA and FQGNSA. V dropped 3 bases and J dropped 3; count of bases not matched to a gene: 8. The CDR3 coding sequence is TGTGCCAGCAGCTTCCGGGACAGGGGGCCTACGGACACTGAAGCTTTCTTT. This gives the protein CASSFRDRGPTDTEAFF.

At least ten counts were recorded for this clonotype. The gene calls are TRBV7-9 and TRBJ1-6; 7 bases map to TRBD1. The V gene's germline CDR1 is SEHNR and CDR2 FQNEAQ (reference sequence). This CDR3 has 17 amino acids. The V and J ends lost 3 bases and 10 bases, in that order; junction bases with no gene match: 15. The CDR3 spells CASSFHDLQGKKSPLHF. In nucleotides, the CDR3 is TGTGCCAGCAGCTTTCACGATCTACAGGGGAAAAAGTCACCCCTCCACTTT. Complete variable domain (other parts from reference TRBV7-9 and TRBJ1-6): DTGVSQNPRHKITKRGQNVTFRCDPISEHNRLYWYRQTLGQGPEFLTYFQNEAQLEKSRLLSDRFSAERPKGSFSTLEIQRTEQGDSAMYLCASSFHDLQGKKSPLHFGNGTRLTVT.

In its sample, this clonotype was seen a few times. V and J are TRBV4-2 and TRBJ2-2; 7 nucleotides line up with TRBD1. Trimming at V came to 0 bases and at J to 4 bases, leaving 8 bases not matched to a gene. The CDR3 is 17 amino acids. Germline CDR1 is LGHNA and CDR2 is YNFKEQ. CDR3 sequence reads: CASSQDWSGGVTGELFF. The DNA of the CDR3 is TGTGCCAGCAGCCAAGACTGGTCAGGGGGTGTCACCGGGGAGCTGTTTTTT.

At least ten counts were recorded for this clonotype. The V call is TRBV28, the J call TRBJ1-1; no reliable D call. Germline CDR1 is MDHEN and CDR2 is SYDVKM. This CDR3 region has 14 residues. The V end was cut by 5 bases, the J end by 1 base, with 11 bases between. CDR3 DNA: TGTGCCAGCAGTATTTACGGGCAGAACACTGAAGCTTTCTTT. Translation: CASSIYGQNTEAFF.

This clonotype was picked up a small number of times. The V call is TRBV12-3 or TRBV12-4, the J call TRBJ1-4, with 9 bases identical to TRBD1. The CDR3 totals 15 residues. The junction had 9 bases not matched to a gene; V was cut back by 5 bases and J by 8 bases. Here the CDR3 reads CASSPGQGVGEKLFF. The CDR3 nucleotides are TGTGCCAGCAGTCCGGGACAGGGAGTGGGCGAAAAACTGTTTTTT.

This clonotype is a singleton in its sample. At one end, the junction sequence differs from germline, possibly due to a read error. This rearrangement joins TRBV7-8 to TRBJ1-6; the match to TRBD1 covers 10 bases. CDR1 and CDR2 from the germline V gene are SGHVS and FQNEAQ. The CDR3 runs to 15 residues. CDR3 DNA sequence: TGTGCCAGCAGCTTCGGGACAGGGGTAAATTCACCCATCCACTTT. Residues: CASSFGTGVNSPIHF.